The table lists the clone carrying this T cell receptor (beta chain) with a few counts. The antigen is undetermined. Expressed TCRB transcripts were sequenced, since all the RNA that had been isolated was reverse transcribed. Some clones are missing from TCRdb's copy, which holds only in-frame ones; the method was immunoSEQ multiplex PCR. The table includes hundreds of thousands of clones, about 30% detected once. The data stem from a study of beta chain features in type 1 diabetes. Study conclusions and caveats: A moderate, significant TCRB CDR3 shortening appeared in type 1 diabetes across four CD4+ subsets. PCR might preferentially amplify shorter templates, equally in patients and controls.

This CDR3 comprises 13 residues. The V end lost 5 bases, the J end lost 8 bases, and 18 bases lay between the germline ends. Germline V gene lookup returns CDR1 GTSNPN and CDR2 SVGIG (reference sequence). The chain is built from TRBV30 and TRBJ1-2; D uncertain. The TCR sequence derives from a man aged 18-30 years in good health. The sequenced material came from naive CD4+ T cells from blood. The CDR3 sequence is CAWASENRVGYTF. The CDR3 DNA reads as TGTGCCTGGGCCTCAGAGAACCGGGTAGGCTACACCTTC. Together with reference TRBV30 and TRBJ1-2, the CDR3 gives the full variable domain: SQTIHQWPATLVQPVGSPLSLECTVEGTSNPNLYWYRQAAGRGLQLLFYSVGIGQISSEVPQNLSASRPQDRQFILSSKKLLLSDSGFYLCAWASENRVGYTFGSGTRLTVV.